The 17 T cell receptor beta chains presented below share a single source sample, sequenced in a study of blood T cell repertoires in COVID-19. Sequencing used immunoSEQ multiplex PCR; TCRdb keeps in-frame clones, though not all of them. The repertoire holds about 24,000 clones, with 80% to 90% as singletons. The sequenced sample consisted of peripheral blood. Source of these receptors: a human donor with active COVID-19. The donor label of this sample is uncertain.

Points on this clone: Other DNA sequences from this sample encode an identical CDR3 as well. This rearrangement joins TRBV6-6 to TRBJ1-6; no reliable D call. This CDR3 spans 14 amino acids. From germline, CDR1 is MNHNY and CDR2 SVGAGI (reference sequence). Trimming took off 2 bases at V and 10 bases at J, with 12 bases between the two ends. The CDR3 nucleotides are TGTGCCAGCAGTTACCCAGAAGCCGGGTCACCCCTCCACTTT. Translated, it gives CASSYPEAGSPLHF.

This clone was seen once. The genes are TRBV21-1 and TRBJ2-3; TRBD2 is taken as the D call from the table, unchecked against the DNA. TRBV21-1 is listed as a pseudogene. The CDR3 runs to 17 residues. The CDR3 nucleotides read TGTGCCAGCAGCCATCGGGGGACTCCACCTTCTCCAGATACGCAGTATTTT. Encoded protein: CASSHRGTPPSPDTQYF.

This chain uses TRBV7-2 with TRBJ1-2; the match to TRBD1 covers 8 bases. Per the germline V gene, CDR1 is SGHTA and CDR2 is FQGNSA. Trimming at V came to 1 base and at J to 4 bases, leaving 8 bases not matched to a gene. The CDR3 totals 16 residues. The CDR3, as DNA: TGTGCCAGCAGCTTAGGTGCTCAGGGGGCTCGCTATGGCTACACCTTC. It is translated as CASSLGAQGARYGYTF.

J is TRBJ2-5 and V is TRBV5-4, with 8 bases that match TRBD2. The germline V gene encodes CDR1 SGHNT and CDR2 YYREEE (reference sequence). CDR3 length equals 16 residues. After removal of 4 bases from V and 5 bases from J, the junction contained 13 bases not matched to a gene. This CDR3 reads CASSLGTTGGRETQYF. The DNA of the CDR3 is TGTGCCAGCAGCCTGGGGACAACGGGAGGGAGGGAGACCCAGTACTTC.

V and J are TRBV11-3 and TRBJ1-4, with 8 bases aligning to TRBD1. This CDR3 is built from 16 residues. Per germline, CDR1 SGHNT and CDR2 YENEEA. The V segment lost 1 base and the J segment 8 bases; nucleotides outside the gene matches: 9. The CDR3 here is CASSLGTGTLNEKLFF. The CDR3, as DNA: TGTGCCAGCAGCTTAGGGACAGGGACCCTAAACGAAAAACTGTTTTTT.

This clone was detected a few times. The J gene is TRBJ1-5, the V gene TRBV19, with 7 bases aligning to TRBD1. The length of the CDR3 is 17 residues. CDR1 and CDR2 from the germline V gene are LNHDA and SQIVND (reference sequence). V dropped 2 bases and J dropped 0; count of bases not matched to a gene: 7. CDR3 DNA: TGTGCCAGTAGTATAAGGGGCAGGGGGTATAGCAATCAGCCCCAGCATTTT. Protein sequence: CASSIRGRGYSNQPQHF. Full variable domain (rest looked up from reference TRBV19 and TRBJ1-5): DGGITQSPKYLFRKEGQNVTLSCEQNLNHDAMYWYRQDPGQGLRLIYYSQIVNDFQKGDIAEGYSVSREKKESFPLTVTSAQKNPTAFYLCASSIRGRGYSNQPQHFGDGTRLSIL.

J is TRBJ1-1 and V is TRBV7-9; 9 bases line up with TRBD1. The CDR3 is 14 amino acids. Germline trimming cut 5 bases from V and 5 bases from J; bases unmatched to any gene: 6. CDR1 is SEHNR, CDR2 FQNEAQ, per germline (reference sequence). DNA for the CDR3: TGTGCCAGCAGCCTCAGACAGGGGGGAACTGAAGCTTTCTTT. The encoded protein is CASSLRQGGTEAFF.

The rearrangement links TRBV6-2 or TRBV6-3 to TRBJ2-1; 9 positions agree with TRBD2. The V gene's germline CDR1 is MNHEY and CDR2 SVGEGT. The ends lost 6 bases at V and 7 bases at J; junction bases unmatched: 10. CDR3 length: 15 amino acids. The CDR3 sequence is CASRPHGSGGNEQFF. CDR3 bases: TGTGCCAGCAGGCCTCACGGGAGCGGGGGGAATGAGCAGTTCTTC.

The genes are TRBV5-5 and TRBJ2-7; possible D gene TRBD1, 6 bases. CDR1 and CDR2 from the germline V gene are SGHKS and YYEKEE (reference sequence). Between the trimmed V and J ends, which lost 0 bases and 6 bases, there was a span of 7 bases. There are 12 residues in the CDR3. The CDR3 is CASSLGTVEQYF. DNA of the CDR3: TGTGCCAGCAGCTTGGGGACAGTCGAGCAGTACTTC.

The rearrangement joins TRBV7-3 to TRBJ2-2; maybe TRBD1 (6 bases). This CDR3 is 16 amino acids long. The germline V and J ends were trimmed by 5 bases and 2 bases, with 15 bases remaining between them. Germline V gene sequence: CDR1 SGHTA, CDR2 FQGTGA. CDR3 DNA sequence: TGTGCCAGCAGCAAGGGGACACTTGTAAACACCGGGGAGCTGTTTTTT. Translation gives CASSKGTLVNTGELFF.

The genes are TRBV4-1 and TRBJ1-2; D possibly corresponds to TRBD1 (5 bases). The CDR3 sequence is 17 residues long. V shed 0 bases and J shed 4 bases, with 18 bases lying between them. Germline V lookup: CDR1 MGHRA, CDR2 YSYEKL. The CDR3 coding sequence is TGCGCCAGCAGCCAAGAACCAGGGCTGATCGGGCCCTATGGCTACACCTTC. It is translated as CASSQEPGLIGPYGYTF.

CDR3 DNA sequence: TGTGCCAGCTCATCCAGGCAGGGGACGACTCAGCCCCAGCATTTT. Its translation: CASSSRQGTTQPQHF. V and J are TRBV18 and TRBJ1-5, with D maybe TRBD1 (6 bases). Trimming stripped 5 bases from V and 6 bases from J, with 17 bases between. Germline lookup yields CDR1 KGHSH and CDR2 LQKENI. The CDR3 runs to 15 residues.

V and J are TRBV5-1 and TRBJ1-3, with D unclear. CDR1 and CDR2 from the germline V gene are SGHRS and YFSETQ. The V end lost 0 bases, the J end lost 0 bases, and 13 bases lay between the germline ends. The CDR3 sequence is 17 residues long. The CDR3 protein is CASSLAYSQDSGNTIYF. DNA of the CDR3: TGCGCCAGCAGCTTGGCATACAGCCAAGACTCTGGAAACACCATATATTTT.

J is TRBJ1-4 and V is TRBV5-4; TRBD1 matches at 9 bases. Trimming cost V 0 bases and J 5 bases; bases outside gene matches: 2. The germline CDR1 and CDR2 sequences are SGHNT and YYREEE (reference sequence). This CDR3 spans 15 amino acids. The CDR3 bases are TGTGCCAGCAGCTTGGGAGGGACAGGGAATGAAAAACTGTTTTTT. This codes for CASSLGGTGNEKLFF.

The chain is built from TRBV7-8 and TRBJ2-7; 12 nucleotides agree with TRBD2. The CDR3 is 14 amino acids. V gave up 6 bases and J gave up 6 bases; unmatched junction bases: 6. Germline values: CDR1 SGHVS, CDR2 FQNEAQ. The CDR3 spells CASSWTSGNPEQYF. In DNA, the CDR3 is TGTGCCAGCAGTTGGACTAGCGGGAATCCCGAGCAGTACTTC. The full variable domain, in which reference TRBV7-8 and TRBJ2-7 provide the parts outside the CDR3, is GAGVSQSPRYKVAKRGQDVALRCDPISGHVSLFWYQQALGQGPEFLTYFQNEAQLDKSGLPSDRFFAERPEGSVSTLKIQRTQQEDSAVYLCASSWTSGNPEQYFGPGTRLTVT.

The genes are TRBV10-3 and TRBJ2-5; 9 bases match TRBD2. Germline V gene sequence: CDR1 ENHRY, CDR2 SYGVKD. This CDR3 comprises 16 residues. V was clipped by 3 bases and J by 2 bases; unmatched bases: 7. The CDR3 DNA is TGTGCCATCAGTGATAAAGGCGGGAGGGGACAAGAGACCCAGTACTTC. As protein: CAISDKGGRGQETQYF.

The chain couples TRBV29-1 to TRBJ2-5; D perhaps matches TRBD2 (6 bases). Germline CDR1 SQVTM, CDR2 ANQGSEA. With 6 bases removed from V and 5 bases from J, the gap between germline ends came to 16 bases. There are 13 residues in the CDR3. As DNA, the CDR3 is TGCAGCGTGGCCTACAGGAGGGGCGAGACCCAGTACTTC. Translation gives CSVAYRRGETQYF.